The sequence of this TCR beta chain was determined in a study of T cell responses to AZD1222 COVID-19 vaccine. Comment on this clone: Its target is not known.

The germline CDR1 and CDR2 sequences are SGHVS and FQNEAQ. V lost 4 bases and J 1 base, leaving 10 bases between the germline ends. The CDR3 is 14 residues long. The data were produced by immunoSEQ multiplex PCR, yet TCRdb's version contains in-frame clones alone and is incomplete. The sample carries more than 75,000 clones, 80% to 90% recorded once. General study findings and limits: Females outnumbered males among donors, who were mostly white British; clonal diversity was possibly underestimated.

The origin of this receptor is an adult who received the AZD1222 COVID-19 vaccine. The rearrangement uses TRBV7-8 and TRBJ1-1, with a tentative D call TRBD1 (6 bases). Sequenced here: peripheral blood, sampled 28 days after the second AZD1222 dose. The CDR3 nucleotides read TGTGCCAGCAGCTGGGGGGCCGAGAACACTGAAGCTTTCTTT. Residues: CASSWGAENTEAFF.